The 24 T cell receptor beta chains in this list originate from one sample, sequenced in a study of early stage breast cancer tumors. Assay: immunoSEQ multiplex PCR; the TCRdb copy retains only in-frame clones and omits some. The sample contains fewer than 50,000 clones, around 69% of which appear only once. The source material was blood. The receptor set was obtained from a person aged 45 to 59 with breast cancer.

CDR3 sequence reads: CASSGGPTVAEKLFF. The CDR3 nucleotides are TGCGCCAGCAGCGGAGGACCGACTGTTGCTGAAAAACTGTTTTTT. The chain joins TRBV5-1 to TRBJ1-4; D is unclear. The CDR3 sequence is 15 residues long. Germline V gene lookup returns CDR1 SGHRS and CDR2 YFSETQ. Deletions cut 4 bases from V and 7 bases from J, with 17 bases between.

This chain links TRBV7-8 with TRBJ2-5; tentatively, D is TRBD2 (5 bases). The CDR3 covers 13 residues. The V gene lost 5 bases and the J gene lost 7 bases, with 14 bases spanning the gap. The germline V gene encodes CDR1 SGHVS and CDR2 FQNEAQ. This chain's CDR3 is CASSPDSEVTQYF. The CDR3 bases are TGTGCCAGCAGCCCGGACTCGGAGGTGACCCAGTACTTC.

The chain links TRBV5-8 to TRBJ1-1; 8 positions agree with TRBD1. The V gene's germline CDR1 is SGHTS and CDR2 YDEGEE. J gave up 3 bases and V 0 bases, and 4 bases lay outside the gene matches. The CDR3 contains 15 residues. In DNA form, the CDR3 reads TGTGCCAGCAGCTTGGCCAGGGGGCACTACACTGAAGCTTTCTTT. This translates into CASSLARGHYTEAFF.

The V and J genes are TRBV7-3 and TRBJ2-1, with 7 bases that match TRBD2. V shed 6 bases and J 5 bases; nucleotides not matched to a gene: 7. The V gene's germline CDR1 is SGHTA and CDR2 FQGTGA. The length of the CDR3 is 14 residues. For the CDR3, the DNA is TGTGCCAGCAGTCCGGGGGGAGGGAACAATGAGCAGTTCTTC. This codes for CASSPGGGNNEQFF.

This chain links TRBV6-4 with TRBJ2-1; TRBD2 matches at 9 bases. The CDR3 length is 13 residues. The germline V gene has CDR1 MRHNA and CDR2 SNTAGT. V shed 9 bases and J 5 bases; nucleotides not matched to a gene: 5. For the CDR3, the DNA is TGTGCCAGTTCGCGGGGGGGCCACAATGAGCAGTTCTTC. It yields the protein CASSRGGHNEQFF.

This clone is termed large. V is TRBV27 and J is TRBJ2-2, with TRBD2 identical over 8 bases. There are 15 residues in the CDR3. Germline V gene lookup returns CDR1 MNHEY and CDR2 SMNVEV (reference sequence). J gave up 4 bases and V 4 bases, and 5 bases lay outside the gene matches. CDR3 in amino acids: CASSSGTRGTGELFF. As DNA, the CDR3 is TGTGCCAGCAGTTCCGGGACTAGAGGCACCGGGGAGCTGTTTTTT.

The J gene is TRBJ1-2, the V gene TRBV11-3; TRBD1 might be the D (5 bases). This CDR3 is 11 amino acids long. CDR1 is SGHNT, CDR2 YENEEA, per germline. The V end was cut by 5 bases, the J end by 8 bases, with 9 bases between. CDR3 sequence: CASSATGGYTF. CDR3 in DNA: TGTGCCAGCAGCGCCACAGGAGGCTACACCTTC.

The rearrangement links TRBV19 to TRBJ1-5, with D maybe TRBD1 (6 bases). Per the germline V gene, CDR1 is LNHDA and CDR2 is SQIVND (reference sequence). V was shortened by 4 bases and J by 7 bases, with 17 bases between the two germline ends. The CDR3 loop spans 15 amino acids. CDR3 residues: CASSTDRGAGQPQHF. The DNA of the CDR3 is TGTGCCAGTAGTACTGATCGGGGGGCAGGGCAGCCCCAGCATTTT.

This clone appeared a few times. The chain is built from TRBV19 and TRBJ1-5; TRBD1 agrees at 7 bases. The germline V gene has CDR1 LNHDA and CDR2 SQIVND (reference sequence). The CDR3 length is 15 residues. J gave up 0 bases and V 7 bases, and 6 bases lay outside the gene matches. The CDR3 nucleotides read TGTGCCAGTATCCCGACAGGGACTAGCAATCAGCCCCAGCATTTT. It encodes CASIPTGTSNQPQHF.

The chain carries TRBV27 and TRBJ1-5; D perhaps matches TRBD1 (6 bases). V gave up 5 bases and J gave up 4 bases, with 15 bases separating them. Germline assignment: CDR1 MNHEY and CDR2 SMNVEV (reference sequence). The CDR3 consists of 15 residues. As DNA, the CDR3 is TGTGCCAGCAGTCCGACAGGTTTCGGGAATCAGCCCCAGCATTTT. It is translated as CASSPTGFGNQPQHF.

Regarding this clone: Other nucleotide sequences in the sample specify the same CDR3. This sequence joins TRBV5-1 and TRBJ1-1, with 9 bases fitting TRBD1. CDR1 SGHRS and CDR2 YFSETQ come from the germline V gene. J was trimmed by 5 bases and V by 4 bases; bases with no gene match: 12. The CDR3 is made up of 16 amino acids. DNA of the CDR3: TGCGCCAGCAGCCCGTCGCGACAGGGGGGAGATACTGAAGCTTTCTTT. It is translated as CASSPSRQGGDTEAFF.

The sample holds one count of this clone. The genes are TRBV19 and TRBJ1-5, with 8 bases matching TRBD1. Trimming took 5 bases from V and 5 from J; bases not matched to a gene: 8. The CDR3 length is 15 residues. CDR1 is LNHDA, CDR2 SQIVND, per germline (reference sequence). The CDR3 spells CASSPPDRVDQPQHF. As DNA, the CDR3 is TGTGCCAGTAGTCCCCCGGACAGGGTGGATCAGCCCCAGCATTTT.

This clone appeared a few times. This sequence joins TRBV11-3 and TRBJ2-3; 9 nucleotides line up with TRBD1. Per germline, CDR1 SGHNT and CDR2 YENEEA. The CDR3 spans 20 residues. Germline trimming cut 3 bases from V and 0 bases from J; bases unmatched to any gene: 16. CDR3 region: CASSLGSRTGALSSTDTQYF. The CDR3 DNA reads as TGTGCCAGCAGCTTGGGGTCACGGACAGGGGCTTTATCTAGCACAGATACGCAGTATTTT.

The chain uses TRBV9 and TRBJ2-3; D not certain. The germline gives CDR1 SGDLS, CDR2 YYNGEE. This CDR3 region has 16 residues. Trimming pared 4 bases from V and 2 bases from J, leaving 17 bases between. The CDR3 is CASSNWAASSTDTQYF. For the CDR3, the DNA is TGTGCCAGCAGCAACTGGGCCGCATCCTCCACAGATACGCAGTATTTT.

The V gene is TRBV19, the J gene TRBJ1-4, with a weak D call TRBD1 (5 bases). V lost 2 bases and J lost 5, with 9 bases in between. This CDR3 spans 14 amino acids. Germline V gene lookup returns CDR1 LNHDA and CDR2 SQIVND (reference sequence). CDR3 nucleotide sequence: TGTGCCAGTAGTATAATGGGGGGAAATGAAAAACTGTTTTTT. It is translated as CASSIMGGNEKLFF.

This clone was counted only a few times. CDR3 loop: CASSDRGYEQYF. The CDR3 coding sequence is TGTGCCAGCAGTGACAGGGGATACGAGCAGTACTTC. The V call is TRBV2, the J call TRBJ2-7, with D perhaps matching TRBD1 (6 bases). Germline lookup yields CDR1 SNHLY and CDR2 FYNNEI. This CDR3 contains 12 residues. Trimming removed 3 bases at V and 4 bases at J, with 7 bases between. The full variable domain, completed using reference TRBV2 and TRBJ2-7, is EPEVTQTPSHQVTQMGQEVILRCVPISNHLYFYWYRQILGQKVEFLVSFYNNEISEKSEIFDDQFSVERPDGSNFTLKIRSTKLEDSAMYFCASSDRGYEQYFGPGTRLTVT.

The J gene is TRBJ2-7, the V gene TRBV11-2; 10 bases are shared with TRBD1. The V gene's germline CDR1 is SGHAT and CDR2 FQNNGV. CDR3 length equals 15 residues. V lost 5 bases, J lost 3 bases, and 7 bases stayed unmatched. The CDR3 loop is CASSLGTGESYEQYF. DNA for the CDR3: TGTGCCAGCAGCCTCGGGACAGGGGAAAGCTACGAGCAGTACTTC.

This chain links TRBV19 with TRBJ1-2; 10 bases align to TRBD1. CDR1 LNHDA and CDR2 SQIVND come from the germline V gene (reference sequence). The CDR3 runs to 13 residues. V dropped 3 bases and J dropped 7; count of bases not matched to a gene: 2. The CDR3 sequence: CASSIRDRGGYTF. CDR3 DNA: TGTGCCAGTAGTATCCGGGACAGGGGTGGCTACACCTTC.

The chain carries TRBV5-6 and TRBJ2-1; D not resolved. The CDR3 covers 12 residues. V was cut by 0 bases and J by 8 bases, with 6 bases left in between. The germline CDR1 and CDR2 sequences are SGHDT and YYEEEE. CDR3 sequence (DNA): TGTGCCAGCAGCTTGGAGTCAGATGAGCAGTTCTTC. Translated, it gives CASSLESDEQFF.

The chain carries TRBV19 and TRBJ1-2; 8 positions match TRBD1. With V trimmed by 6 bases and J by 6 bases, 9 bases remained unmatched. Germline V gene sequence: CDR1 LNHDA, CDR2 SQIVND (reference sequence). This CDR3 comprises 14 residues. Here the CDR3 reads CASRTWGTGHGYTF. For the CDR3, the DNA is TGTGCCAGTAGGACCTGGGGGACAGGCCATGGCTACACCTTC.

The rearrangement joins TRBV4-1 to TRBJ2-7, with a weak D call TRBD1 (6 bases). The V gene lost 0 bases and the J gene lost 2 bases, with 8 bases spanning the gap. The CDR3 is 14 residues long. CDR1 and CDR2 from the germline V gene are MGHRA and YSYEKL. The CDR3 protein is CASSQDRGPYEQYF. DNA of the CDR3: TGCGCCAGCAGCCAAGACAGGGGCCCCTACGAGCAGTACTTC.

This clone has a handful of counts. CDR3 loop: CASSLGGQGNSPLHF. The DNA of the CDR3 is TGTGCCAGCAGCTTAGGCGGACAGGGGAATTCACCCCTCCACTTT. This rearrangement joins TRBV5-4 to TRBJ1-6, with 9 bases identical to TRBD1. V was clipped by 2 bases and J by 7 bases; unmatched bases: 4. CDR1 and CDR2 from the germline V gene are SGHNT and YYREEE (reference sequence). CDR3 length equals 15 residues. The full variable domain, in which reference TRBV5-4 and TRBJ1-6 provide the parts outside the CDR3, is ETGVTQSPTHLIKTRGQQVTLRCSSQSGHNTVSWYQQALGQGPQFIFQYYREEENGRGNFPPRFSGLQFPNYSSELNVNALELDDSALYLCASSLGGQGNSPLHFGNGTRLTVT.

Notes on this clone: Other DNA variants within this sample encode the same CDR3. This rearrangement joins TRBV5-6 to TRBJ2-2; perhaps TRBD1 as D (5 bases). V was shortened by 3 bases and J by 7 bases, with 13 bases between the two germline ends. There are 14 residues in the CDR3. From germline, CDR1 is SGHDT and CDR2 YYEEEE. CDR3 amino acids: CASSYVQGSGELFF. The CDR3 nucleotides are TGTGCCAGCAGCTACGTTCAGGGAAGCGGGGAGCTGTTTTTT.

CDR3 nucleotide sequence: TGTGCCAGCAGCCTGACAGGGGGAGCTAACTATGGCTACACCTTC. Amino acid sequence: CASSLTGGANYGYTF. The chain is built from TRBV6-5 and TRBJ1-2; 9 bases fit TRBD1. The CDR3 sequence is 15 residues long. V lost 6 bases, J lost 0 bases, and 5 bases stayed unmatched. Per germline, CDR1 MNHEY and CDR2 SVGAGI.